The present T cell receptor (beta chain) was sequenced within a study of early T cells in non-severe SARS-CoV-2 infection. Whole-study context: Unpaired chains resulted from sequencing bulk RNA of unsorted whole blood.

Study-level results: A preference for anti-spike CD8 responses marked VDJdb matching, which missed private and CD4 specificities.

Trimming cost V 3 bases and J 0 bases; bases outside gene matches: 17. The CDR3 runs 19 residues. Looked up from germline, CDR1 is DFQATT and CDR2 is SNEGSKA (reference sequence). Attachment of unique molecular identifiers to individual cDNA molecules was performed. TCRdb ran MiXCR on the 5' RACE reads and lists one entry per CDR3 protein. The sample holds 50,000 or so distinct CDR3 sequences; around 5.6% are singletons and the top ten take about 4.4%. Concerning this clonotype: Its specificity is not known.

Sequenced sample: whole blood. V usage is TRBV20-1 and J usage is TRBJ1-5, with TRBD1 matching over 7 bases. The sequence derives from an adult who was a healthcare worker with PCR-confirmed SARS-CoV-2 infection or an uninfected control (not recorded which). The CDR3 is CSASIGTTGTSYSNQPQHF. CDR3 bases: TGCAGTGCTAGTATTGGGACGACAGGGACAAGTTATAGCAATCAGCCCCAGCATTTT.